Listed below are T cell receptor beta chains from one sample, sequenced in a study of neurological immune-mediated disorders. TCRdb reanalysed the 5' RACE reads using MiXCR and keeps one entry per CDR3 protein. The data hold more than 15,000 distinct CDR3 sequences, with 14% observed a single time. The sequencing input was CD4+ T cells from blood. The receptor set was obtained from a woman aged 60-70 years with HTLV-1-associated myelopathy (HAM/TSP). CDR3s include the opening cysteine and the closing phenylalanine or tryptophan. The D gene is left open where the match is weak. Only some rows state a clone size, as once, few, many or a class for expanded clones.

d_call j_call v_call clone_size cdr3_nt cdr3_aa
. TRBJ2-1 TRBV6-1 medium-sized TGTGCCAGCAGTGAAGGGACAGCTCACCACAATGAGCAGTTCTTC CASSEGTAHHNEQFF
. TRBJ1-2 TRBV11-3 many TGTGCCAGCAGCTTAGAGGGCGAGGTGCGTGGCTACACCTTC CASSLEGEVRGYTF
TRBD1 TRBJ1-6 TRBV2 many TGTGCCAGCAGGGACAGGGGAGGAGGGTATTCACCCCTCCACTTT CASRDRGGGYSPLHF
TRBD1 TRBJ2-2 TRBV12-3/TRBV12-4 medium-sized TGTGCCAGCAGTGAACAGGGGGCTATTACCGGGGAGCTGTTTTTT CASSEQGAITGELFF
. TRBJ2-3 TRBV5-1 many TGCGCCAGCAGCTTGGAGGACAGCACAGATACGCAGTATTTT CASSLEDSTDTQYF
TRBD1 TRBJ2-7 TRBV6-5 many TGTGCCAGCAGTTATAGGGCAGGGGGCGGCGAGCAGTACTTC CASSYRAGGGEQYF
. TRBJ1-3 TRBV7-2 many TGTGCCAGCAGCTTAGGGGCCGTCCGCTCTGGAAACACCATATATTTT CASSLGAVRSGNTIYF
TRBD2 TRBJ2-1 TRBV4-2 many TGTGCCAGCAGCAAGGGACTAGCGGGGGGGCTCTCCTACAATGAGCAGTTCTTC CASSKGLAGGLSYNEQFF
TRBD2 TRBJ2-1 TRBV20-1 many TGCAGTGCGCCACCCACTAGCGGGAAGAGGGATGAGCAGTTCTTC CSAPPTSGKRDEQFF
TRBD1 TRBJ2-5 TRBV30 many TGTGCCTGGAGTGGTAGGGACAGTCTTGGGACCCAGTACTTC CAWSGRDSLGTQYF
. TRBJ1-3 TRBV29-1 many TGCAGCGTTGAGGGGGCCTTAAACACCATATATTTT CSVEGALNTIYF
. TRBJ2-1 TRBV12-2 . TGTGCAAGTCGCTCCGCAATAGGGTACAATGAGCAGTTCTTC CASRSAIGYNEQFF
. TRBJ1-2 TRBV29-1 many TGCAGCGTTGAAGATCGGAGGGGGAAGAGCTATGGCTACACCTTC CSVEDRRGKSYGYTF
. TRBJ2-1 TRBV29-1 . TGCAGCACCCGTGGAGGGTATGAGCAGTTCTTC CSTRGGYEQFF
TRBD2 TRBJ2-3 TRBV20-1 . TGCAGTGCTAGGGGACTAGCGGGATCAACAGATACGCAGTATTTT CSARGLAGSTDTQYF
. TRBJ1-3 TRBV5-1 medium-sized TGCGCCAGCAGCTTGGAGGGACAAGATGGAAACACCATATATTTT CASSLEGQDGNTIYF
. TRBJ2-3 TRBV18 many TGTGCCAGCTCACCTTCAGGGGCCCGACGTCGAATAGATACGCAGTATTTT CASSPSGARRRIDTQYF
. TRBJ2-1 TRBV6-2/TRBV6-3 many TGTGCCAGCAGTTCACTGCTGGGCGTAGGGTACAATGAGCAGTTCTTC CASSSLLGVGYNEQFF
. TRBJ2-7 TRBV20-1 many TGCAGTGCTAGAGCTGCAAAAGCTCCCTACGAGCAGTACTTC CSARAAKAPYEQYF
. TRBJ2-2 TRBV20-1 many TGCAGCGCCCGGAAGGGGGGCGCGTTGAAAACCGGGGAGCTGTTTTTT CSARKGGALKTGELFF
. TRBJ1-5 TRBV25-1 few TGTGCCAGCAGTGAACCTTACAGGAGATATAGCAATCAGCCCCAGCATTTT CASSEPYRRYSNQPQHF
TRBD1 TRBJ2-2 TRBV20-1 many TGCAGTGCAGGGGACAGGGTGAACACCGGGGAGCTGTTTTTT CSAGDRVNTGELFF
TRBD2 TRBJ2-1 TRBV20-1 many TGCAGTGCTAGAGACCCCCGGTCTAGCGGGGGATACAATGAGCAGTTCTTC CSARDPRSSGGYNEQFF
TRBD2 TRBJ2-7 TRBV3-1 many TGTGCCAGCAGCCACACTTCATTTCGACTAGCGGGAGCCTACGAGCAGTACTTC CASSHTSFRLAGAYEQYF
. TRBJ1-4 TRBV6-5 many TGTGCCAGCAGTTACAGGGGAATCAAAAGGAATGAAAAACTGTTTTTT CASSYRGIKRNEKLFF
. TRBJ2-1 TRBV25-1 . TGTGCCAGCAGTGAAGAAAGCTCCTACAATGAGCAGTTCTTC CASSEESSYNEQFF
. TRBJ2-7 TRBV9 many TGTGCCAGCAGCCCCGATGTGGGGGCAGGTCCTAACGAGCAGTACTTC CASSPDVGAGPNEQYF
. TRBJ2-7 TRBV6-1 . TGTGCCAGCACACAGGGGAGGTTCTACGAGCAGTACTTC CASTQGRFYEQYF
. TRBJ2-3 TRBV5-6 many TGTGCCAGCAAAGGGACGCTTAGCACAGATACGCAGTATTTT CASKGTLSTDTQYF
. TRBJ1-3 TRBV29-1 many TGCAGCGTTGAATCGGGTTCTGGAAACACCATATATTTT CSVESGSGNTIYF
. TRBJ2-1 TRBV11-3 . TGTGCCAGCAGCTCCGGGCTTACCTACAATGAGCAGTTCTTC CASSSGLTYNEQFF
. TRBJ1-6 TRBV7-2 many TGTGCCAGCAGAAAGGGGGTCGGATCACCCCTCCACTTT CASRKGVGSPLHF
TRBD1 TRBJ1-4 TRBV5-5 . TGTGCCAACAGCTTGTCAGGGGGGGATGAAAAACTGTTTTTT CANSLSGGDEKLFF
. TRBJ2-7 TRBV18 . TGTGCCAGCTCACCAGGCCAGGGACCCTACGAGCAGTACTTC CASSPGQGPYEQYF
. TRBJ2-7 TRBV5-1 many TGCGCCAGCAGCTTGATTGGGGCGATCTCCTACGAGCAGTACTTC CASSLIGAISYEQYF
. TRBJ2-6 TRBV6-2/TRBV6-3 many TGTGCCAGCAGTCGACCGCAGGGAACTGGGGCCAACGTCCTGACTTTC CASSRPQGTGANVLTF
TRBD2 TRBJ2-2 TRBV7-6 many TGTGCCAGCAGCCCCGGGGGGTCCGGGGAGCTGTTTTTT CASSPGGSGELFF
. TRBJ1-2 TRBV29-1 many TGCAGCGTTGTCTGGCCAGCTAACTATGGCTACACCTTC CSVVWPANYGYTF
. TRBJ2-7 TRBV1 . TGCACCAGCAGCCAAGAGGAGAACCAGCGGGAGACCTACGAGCAGTACTTC CTSSQEENQRETYEQYF
. TRBJ2-7 TRBV5-1 many TGCGCCAGCAGCCCCTCCGGGTCCTCCTACGAGCAGTACTTC CASSPSGSSYEQYF
. TRBJ2-7 TRBV3-1 many TGTGCCAGCAGCCAAGATAGACTAGTCTACGAGCAGTACTTC CASSQDRLVYEQYF
. TRBJ2-3 TRBV27 . TGTGCCAGCAGCTACATTGGATCTTTACGTTTAGATACGCAGTATTTT CASSYIGSLRLDTQYF
TRBD2 TRBJ2-5 TRBV20-1 many TGCAGTGCTCGGGCGGGAGGTATAGAGACCCAGTACTTC CSARAGGIETQYF
. TRBJ1-2 TRBV20-1 many TGCAGTGCTCAAACCCCAGGGGCGACGGGCTACACCTTC CSAQTPGATGYTF
TRBD2 TRBJ2-7 TRBV29-1 many TGCAGCGCGCAGAAGCGGGAGGGCCGCAACGAGCAGTACTTC CSAQKREGRNEQYF
. TRBJ1-1 TRBV6-1 many TGTGCCAGCAGTGAAATGATCTGGCGATCTGAAGCTTTCTTT CASSEMIWRSEAFF
TRBD2 TRBJ2-1 TRBV11-3 many TGTGCCAGCAGCTTAGTTAGCGGGAGCGCCAATGAGCAGTTCTTC CASSLVSGSANEQFF
. TRBJ2-3 TRBV10-3 once TGTGCCATCACTCCTACATGGCGCACAGATACGCAGTATTTT CAITPTWRTDTQYF
. TRBJ1-1 TRBV19 many TGTGCCAGTAGTCCGTCAGGCTTGAACACTGAAGCTTTCTTT CASSPSGLNTEAFF
. TRBJ2-4 TRBV7-8 . . CASSFYICSASGWLGKNIQYF
TRBD2 TRBJ2-1 TRBV4-1 many TGCGCCAGCAGCGAAACGACTAGCGGGGCTTACAATGAGCAGTTCTTC CASSETTSGAYNEQFF
. TRBJ2-7 TRBV18 many TGTGCCAGCTCACCACCAGGAAACACCTACGAGCAGTACTTC CASSPPGNTYEQYF
. TRBJ2-7 TRBV20-1 many TGCAGTGCTAGGAATTCGGGAAGCGACTACGAGCAGTACTTC CSARNSGSDYEQYF